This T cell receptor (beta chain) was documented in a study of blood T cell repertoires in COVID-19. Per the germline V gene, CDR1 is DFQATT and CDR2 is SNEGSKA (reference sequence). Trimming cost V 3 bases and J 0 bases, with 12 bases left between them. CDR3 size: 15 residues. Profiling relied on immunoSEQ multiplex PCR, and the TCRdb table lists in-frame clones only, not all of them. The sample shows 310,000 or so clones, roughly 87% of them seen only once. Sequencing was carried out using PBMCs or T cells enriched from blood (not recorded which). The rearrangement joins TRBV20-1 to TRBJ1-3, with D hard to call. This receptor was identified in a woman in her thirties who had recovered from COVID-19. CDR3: CSASKVGDSGNTIYF. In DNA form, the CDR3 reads TGCAGTGCTAGTAAGGTGGGAGACTCTGGAAACACCATATATTTT.